The T cell receptor beta chain described here comes from a study of human T cells and chemical hapten exposure. In the study overall: Skin of the upper inner arm, around 2 cm by around 2 cm, received 2% DPC for sensitization. Once 0.01% DPC had been applied to the upper back by patch test, readings were taken at 6 days. All patients underwent weekly scalp dosing with diphenylcyclopropenone for the full roughly 22-week study.

TCRdb used MiXCR to reprocess the RACE reads, holding one entry per CDR3 protein. The sample lists a few hundred thousand distinct CDR3 sequences; more than 5% were seen once. This CDR3 has 15 amino acids. Losses at the gene ends were 4 bases for V and 4 bases for J; bases not matched to a gene: 5. Germline values: CDR1 MNHEY, CDR2 SVGAGI. The time point here: patch test 2, 6 weeks after DPC sensitization. Treatment in this sample: therapeutic diphenylcyclopropenone sensitization with weekly scalp DPC. Only after blood had been drawn was each patch test applied. This clonotype occurred many times. The source of this sequence is a woman between 18 and 29 years old with alopecia areata. Some clones in this sample may be carry-over from other donors' samples. Sample: whole blood, taken in connection with sensitization to the hapten diphenylcyclopropenone (DPC). The rearrangement uses TRBV6-5 and TRBJ1-3, with TRBD1 matching over 9 bases. The CDR3 sequence: CASSSRTGVGNTIYF. The CDR3 DNA is TGTGCCAGCAGTTCCCGGACAGGGGTCGGAAACACCATATATTTT.